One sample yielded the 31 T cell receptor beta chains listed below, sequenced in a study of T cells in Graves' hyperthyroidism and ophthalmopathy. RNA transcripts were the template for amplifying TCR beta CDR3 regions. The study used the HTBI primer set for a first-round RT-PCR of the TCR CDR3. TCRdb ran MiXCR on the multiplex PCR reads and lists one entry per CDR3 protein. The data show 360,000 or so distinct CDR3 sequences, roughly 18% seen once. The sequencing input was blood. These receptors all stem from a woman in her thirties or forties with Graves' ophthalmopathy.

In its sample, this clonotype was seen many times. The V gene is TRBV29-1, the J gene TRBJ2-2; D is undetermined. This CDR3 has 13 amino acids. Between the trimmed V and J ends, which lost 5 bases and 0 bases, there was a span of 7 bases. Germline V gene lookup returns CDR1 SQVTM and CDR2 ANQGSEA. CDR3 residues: CSVCYSNTGELFF. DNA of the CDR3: TGCAGCGTTTGTTATTCGAACACCGGGGAGCTGTTTTTT.

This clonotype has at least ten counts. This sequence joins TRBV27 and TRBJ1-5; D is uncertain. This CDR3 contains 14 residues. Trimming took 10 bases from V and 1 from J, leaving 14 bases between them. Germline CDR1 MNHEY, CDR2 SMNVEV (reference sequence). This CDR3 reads CATAPQHSNQPQHF. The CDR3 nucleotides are TGTGCCACTGCCCCCCAGCACAGCAATCAGCCCCAGCATTTT.

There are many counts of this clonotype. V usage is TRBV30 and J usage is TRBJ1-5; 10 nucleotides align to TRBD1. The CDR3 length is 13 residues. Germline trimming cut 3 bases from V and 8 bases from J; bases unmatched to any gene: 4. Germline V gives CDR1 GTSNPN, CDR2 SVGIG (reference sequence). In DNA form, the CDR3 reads TGTGCCTGGAGGGACAGGGGGTTTGAGCCCCAGCATTTT. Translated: CAWRDRGFEPQHF.

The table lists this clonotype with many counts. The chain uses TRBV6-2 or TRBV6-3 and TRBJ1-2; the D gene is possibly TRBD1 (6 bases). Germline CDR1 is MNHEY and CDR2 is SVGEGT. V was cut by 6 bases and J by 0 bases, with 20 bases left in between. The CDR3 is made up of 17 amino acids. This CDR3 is CASRPGQRAESNYGYTF. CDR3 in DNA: TGTGCCAGCAGACCAGGACAGAGAGCCGAGTCTAACTATGGCTACACCTTC.

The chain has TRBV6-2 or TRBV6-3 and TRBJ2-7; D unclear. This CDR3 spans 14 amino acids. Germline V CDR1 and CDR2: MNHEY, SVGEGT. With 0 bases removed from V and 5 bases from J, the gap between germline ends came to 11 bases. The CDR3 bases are TGTGCCAGCAGTTACTCGGTGTTTAGAGACGAGCAGTACTTC. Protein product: CASSYSVFRDEQYF.

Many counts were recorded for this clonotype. DNA of the CDR3: TGTGCCAGCCTCCGGAAGCCGACAGTGTTAGATCAGCCCCAGCATTTT. Translation gives CASLRKPTVLDQPQHF. The chain joins TRBV19 to TRBJ1-5; tentative D call: TRBD1 (5 bases). With 9 bases removed from V and 5 bases from J, the gap between germline ends came to 23 bases. CDR3 length: 16 amino acids. Germline V gene data show CDR1 as LNHDA and CDR2 as SQIVND (reference sequence).

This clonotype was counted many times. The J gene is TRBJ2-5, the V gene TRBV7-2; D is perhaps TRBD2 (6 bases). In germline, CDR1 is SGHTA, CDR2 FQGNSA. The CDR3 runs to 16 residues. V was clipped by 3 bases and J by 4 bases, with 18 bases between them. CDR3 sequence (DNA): TGTGCCAGCAGCTTGGGGACGGGGGTGATGAGAGAGACCCAGTACTTC. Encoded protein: CASSLGTGVMRETQYF.

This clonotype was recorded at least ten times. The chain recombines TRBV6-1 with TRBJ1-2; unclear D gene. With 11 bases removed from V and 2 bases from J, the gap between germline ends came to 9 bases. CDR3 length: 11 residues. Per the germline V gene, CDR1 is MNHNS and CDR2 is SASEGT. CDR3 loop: CASLWNYGYTF. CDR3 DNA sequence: TGTGCCTCTTTGTGGAACTATGGCTACACCTTC.

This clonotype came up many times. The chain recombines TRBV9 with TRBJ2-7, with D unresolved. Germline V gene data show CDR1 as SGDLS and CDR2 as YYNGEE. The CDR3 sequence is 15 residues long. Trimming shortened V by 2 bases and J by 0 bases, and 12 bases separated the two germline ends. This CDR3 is CASSVGVLSSYEQYF. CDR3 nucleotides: TGTGCCAGCAGCGTTGGAGTATTAAGCTCCTACGAGCAGTACTTC.

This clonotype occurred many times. CDR3 loop: CASSSGGRAGGITEAFF. The CDR3 DNA sequence: TGTGCCAGCAGTTCGGGGGGGCGGGCAGGGGGCATCACTGAAGCTTTCTTT. The chain couples TRBV27 to TRBJ1-1; TRBD1 matches 8 bases. V lost 4 bases and J lost 4; bases outside the gene matches: 14. CDR1 is MNHEY, CDR2 SMNVEV, per germline (reference sequence). The CDR3 totals 17 residues.

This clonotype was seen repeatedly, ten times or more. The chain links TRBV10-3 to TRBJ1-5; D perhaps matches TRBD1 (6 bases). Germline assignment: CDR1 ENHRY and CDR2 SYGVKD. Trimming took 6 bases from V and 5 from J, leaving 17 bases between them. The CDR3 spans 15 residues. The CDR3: CAIRTAQEGDQPQHF. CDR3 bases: TGTGCCATCAGAACAGCACAGGAGGGGGATCAGCCCCAGCATTTT.

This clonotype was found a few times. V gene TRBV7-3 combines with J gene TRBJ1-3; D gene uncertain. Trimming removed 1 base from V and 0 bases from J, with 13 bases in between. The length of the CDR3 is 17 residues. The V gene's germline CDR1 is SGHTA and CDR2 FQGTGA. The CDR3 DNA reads TGTGCCAGCAGCTTAAGCGGGAGTGGTGGCTCTGGAAACACCATATATTTT. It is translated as CASSLSGSGGSGNTIYF.

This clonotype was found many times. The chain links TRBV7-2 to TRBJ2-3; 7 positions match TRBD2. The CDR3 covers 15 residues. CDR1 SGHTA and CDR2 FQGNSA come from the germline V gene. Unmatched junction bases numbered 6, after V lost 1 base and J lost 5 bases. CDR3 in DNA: TGTGCCAGCAGCTTAGTGCGGGGGTATGGAGATACGCAGTATTTT. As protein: CASSLVRGYGDTQYF.

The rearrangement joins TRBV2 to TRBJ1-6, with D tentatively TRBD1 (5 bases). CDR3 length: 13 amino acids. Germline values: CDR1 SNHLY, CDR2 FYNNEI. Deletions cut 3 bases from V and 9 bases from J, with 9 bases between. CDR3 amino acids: CASSEVRASPLHF. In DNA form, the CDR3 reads TGTGCCAGCAGTGAGGTCAGGGCTTCACCCCTCCACTTT.

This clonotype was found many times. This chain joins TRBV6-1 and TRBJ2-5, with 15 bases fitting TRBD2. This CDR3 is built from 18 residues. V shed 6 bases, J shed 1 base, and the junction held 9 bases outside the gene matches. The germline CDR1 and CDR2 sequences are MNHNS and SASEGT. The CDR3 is CASRAGTSGRSRQETQYF. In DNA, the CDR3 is TGTGCCAGCAGGGCAGGGACTAGCGGGAGGTCCCGCCAAGAGACCCAGTACTTC.

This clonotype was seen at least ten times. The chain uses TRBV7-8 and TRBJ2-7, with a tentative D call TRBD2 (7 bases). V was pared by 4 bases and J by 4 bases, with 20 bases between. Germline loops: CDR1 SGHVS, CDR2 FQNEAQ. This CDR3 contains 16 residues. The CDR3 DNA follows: TGTGCCAGCAGCTGGACGGTACGGGGGGCCCTTTACGAGCAGTACTTC. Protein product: CASSWTVRGALYEQYF. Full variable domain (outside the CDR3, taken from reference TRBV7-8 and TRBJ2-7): GAGVSQSPRYKVAKRGQDVALRCDPISGHVSLFWYQQALGQGPEFLTYFQNEAQLDKSGLPSDRFFAERPEGSVSTLKIQRTQQEDSAVYLCASSWTVRGALYEQYFGPGTRLTVT.

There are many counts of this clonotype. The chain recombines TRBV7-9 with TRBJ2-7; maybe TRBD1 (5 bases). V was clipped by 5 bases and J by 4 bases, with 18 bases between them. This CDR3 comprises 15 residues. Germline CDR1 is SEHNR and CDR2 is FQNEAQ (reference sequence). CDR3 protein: CASSTGQSSTYEQYF. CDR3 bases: TGTGCCAGCAGCACAGGACAAAGCTCAACTTACGAGCAGTACTTC.

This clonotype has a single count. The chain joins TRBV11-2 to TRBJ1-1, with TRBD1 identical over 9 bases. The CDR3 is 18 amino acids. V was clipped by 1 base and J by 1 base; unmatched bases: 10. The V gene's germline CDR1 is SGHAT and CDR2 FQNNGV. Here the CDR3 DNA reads TGTGCCAGCAGCTTAGTAGCTTGGGACAGGGTCAAGAACACTGAAGCTTTCTTT. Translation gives CASSLVAWDRVKNTEAFF.

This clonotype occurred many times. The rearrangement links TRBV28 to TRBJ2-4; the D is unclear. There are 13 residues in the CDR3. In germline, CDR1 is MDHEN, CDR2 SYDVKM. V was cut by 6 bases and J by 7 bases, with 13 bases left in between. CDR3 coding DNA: TGTGCCAGCAGACCCCTTGGGATGAACATTCAGTACTTC. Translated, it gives CASRPLGMNIQYF.

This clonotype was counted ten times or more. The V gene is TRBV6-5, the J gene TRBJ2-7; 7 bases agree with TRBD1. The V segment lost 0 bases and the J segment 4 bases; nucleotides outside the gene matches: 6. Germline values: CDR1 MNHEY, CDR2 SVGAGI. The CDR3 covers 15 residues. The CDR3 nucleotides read TGTGCCAGCAGTTACTCTAACACAGGGGTTTACGAGCAGTACTTC. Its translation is CASSYSNTGVYEQYF.

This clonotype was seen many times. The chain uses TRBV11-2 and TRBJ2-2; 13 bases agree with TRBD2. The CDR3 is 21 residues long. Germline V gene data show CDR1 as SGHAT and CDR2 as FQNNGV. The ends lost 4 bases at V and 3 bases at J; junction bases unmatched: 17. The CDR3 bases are TGTGCCAGCAGCTATAGGATCTTAACTAGCGGGAGGGCCTTGTACACCGGGGAGCTGTTTTTT. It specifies CASSYRILTSGRALYTGELFF.

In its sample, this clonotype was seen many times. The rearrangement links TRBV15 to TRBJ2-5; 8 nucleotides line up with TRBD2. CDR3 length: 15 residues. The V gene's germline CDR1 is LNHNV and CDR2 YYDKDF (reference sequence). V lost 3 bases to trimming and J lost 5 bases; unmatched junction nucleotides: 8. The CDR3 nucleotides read TGTGCCACCAGCAGGTTTAGCGGGAATGGGGAGACCCAGTACTTC. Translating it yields CATSRFSGNGETQYF.

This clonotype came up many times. The CDR3 DNA reads TGTGCCAGCAACGGGGATAGGTACACCGGGGAGCTGTTTTTT. Translating it yields CASNGDRYTGELFF. The rearrangement joins TRBV2 to TRBJ2-2; weak D call: TRBD2 (5 bases). Germline V CDR1 and CDR2: SNHLY, FYNNEI. Trimming cost V 7 bases and J 3 bases, with 12 bases left between them. This CDR3 contains 14 residues.

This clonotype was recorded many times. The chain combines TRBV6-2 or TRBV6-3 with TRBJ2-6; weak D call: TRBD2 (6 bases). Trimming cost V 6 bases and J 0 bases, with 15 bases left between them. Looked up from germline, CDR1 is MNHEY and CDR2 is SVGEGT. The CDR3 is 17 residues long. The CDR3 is CASSSLGLNSGANVLTF. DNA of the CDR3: TGTGCCAGCAGCTCTTTGGGACTGAACTCTGGGGCCAACGTCCTGACTTTC.

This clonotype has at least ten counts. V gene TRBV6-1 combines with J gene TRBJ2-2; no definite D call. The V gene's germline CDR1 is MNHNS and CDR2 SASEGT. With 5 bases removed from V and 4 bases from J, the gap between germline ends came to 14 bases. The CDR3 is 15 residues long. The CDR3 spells CASSPLIGGTGELFF. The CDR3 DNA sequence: TGTGCCAGCAGTCCGTTAATTGGTGGCACCGGGGAGCTGTTTTTT.

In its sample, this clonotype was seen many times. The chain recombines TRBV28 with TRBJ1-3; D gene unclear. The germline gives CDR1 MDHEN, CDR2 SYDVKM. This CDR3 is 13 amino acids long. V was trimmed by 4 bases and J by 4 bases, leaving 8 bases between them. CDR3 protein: CASSSGIGNTIYF. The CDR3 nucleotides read TGTGCCAGCAGTTCCGGGATCGGAAACACCATATATTTT.

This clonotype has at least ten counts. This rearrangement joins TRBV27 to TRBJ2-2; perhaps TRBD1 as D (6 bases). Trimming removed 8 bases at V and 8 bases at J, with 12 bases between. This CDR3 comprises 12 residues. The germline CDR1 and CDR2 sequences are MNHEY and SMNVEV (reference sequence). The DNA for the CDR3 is TGTGCCAGCGGAAGGGGGAGAGGGGAGCTGTTTTTT. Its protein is CASGRGRGELFF.

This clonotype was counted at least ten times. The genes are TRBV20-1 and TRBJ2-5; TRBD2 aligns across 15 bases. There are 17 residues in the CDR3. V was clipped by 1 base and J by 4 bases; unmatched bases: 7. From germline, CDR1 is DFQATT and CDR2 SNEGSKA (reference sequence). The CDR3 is CSARVWGLAGGGETQYF. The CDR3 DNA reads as TGCAGTGCTAGAGTTTGGGGACTAGCGGGAGGCGGAGAGACCCAGTACTTC.

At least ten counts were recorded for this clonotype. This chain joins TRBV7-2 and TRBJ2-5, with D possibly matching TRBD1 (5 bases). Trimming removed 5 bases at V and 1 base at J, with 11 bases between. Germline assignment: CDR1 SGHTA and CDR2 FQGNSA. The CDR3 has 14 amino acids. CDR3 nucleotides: TGTGCCAGCAGCCAGAGACAGACCCAAGAGACCCAGTACTTC. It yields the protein CASSQRQTQETQYF. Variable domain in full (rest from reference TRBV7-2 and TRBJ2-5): GAGVSQSPSNKVTEKGKDVELRCDPISGHTALYWYRQSLGQGLEFLIYFQGNSAPDKSGLPSDRFSAERTGGSVSTLTIQRTQQEDSAVYLCASSQRQTQETQYFGPGTRLLVL.

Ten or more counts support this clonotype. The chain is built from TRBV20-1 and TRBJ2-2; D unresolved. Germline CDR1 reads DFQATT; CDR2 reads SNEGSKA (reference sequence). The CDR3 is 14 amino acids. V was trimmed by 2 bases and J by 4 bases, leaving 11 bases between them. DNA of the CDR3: TGCAGTGCTAGAAATAGGTGGTCCACCGGGGAGCTGTTTTTT. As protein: CSARNRWSTGELFF.

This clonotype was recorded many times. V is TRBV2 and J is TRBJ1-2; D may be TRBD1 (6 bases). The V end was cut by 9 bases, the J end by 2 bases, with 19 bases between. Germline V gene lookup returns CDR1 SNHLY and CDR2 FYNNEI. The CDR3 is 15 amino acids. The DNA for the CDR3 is TGTGCCAGTCCAGGACAGCAGGGGACCAACTATGGCTACACCTTC. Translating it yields CASPGQQGTNYGYTF.